The 24 T cell receptor beta chains below all came from one sample that was sequenced in a study of shared clonotypes between healthy human individuals. The assay was immunoSEQ multiplex PCR, and TCRdb's table has in-frame clones only and misses some. This sample has about 2.4 million clones, with 93% found just once. Sample: naive CD4+ T cells from PBMCs. This sample's subset: CD45RA+ positively selected. Source of these receptors: a man aged 18 to 30 in good health. Some clones in this sample may be carry-over from other donors' samples.

The chain is built from TRBV7-2 and TRBJ1-4; 7 bases agree with TRBD1. Germline V gives CDR1 SGHTA, CDR2 FQGNSA. The CDR3 totals 14 residues. J gave up 10 bases and V 5 bases, and 10 bases lay outside the gene matches. The CDR3 DNA reads as TGTGCCAGCAGCCCTGACAGGGCTTACGGAAAACTGTTTTTT. It codes for CASSPDRAYGKLFF.

V usage is TRBV18 and J usage is TRBJ2-7; the D is unclear. V was clipped by 3 bases and J by 0 bases, with 12 bases between them. The CDR3 consists of 15 residues. In germline, CDR1 is KGHSH, CDR2 LQKENI. The CDR3 DNA reads TGTGCCAGCTCACCCCGGGCGGAGAGCTCCTACGAGCAGTACTTC. The encoded protein is CASSPRAESSYEQYF.

V is TRBV6-1 and J is TRBJ1-1; a weak D match, TRBD1 (5 bases). CDR3 length equals 15 residues. V lost 10 bases to trimming and J lost 0 bases, with 18 bases between them. Germline V CDR1 and CDR2: MNHNS, SASEGT. As DNA, the CDR3 is TGTGCCACCGGGGCAGCTTTAGGCCTGAACACTGAAGCTTTCTTT. It is translated as CATGAALGLNTEAFF.

V usage is TRBV6-6 and J usage is TRBJ2-3; 9 bases match TRBD2. The J segment lost 4 bases and the V segment lost 2 bases, leaving 4 bases of the junction unmatched. The CDR3 is made up of 15 amino acids. Germline-derived CDR1 and CDR2 are MNHNY and SVGAGI (reference sequence). CDR3 sequence (DNA): TGTGCCAGCAGTTACCGTAGCGGGAGCGCAGATACGCAGTATTTT. As protein: CASSYRSGSADTQYF.

This chain connects TRBV6-1 to TRBJ1-2, with 10 bases identical to TRBD1. The CDR3 sequence is 15 residues long. Germline-derived CDR1 and CDR2 are MNHNS and SASEGT. The V segment lost 7 bases and the J segment 3 bases; nucleotides outside the gene matches: 8. The CDR3 protein is CASNYRTGGDYGYTF. CDR3 coding DNA: TGTGCCAGCAACTATAGGACAGGGGGAGACTATGGCTACACCTTC.

This rearrangement joins TRBV29-1 to TRBJ1-5, with TRBD1 as a possible D gene (5 bases). The V end was cut by 6 bases, the J end by 3 bases, with 12 bases between. The V gene's germline CDR1 is SQVTM and CDR2 ANQGSEA. CDR3 length equals 13 residues. The CDR3 loop reads CSVSDSNNQPQHF. CDR3 bases: TGCAGCGTGTCAGACAGTAACAATCAGCCCCAGCATTTT.

This chain joins TRBV7-2 and TRBJ2-1; no reliable D call. Trimming shortened V by 2 bases and J by 10 bases, and 15 bases separated the two germline ends. CDR1 is SGHTA, CDR2 FQGNSA, per germline. This CDR3 has 14 residues. In DNA, the CDR3 is TGTGCCAGCAGCTTACCAAACGGGCGGCGGGAGCAGTTCTTC. Translating gives CASSLPNGRREQFF.

V usage is TRBV4-3 and J usage is TRBJ2-1; D gene uncertain. Germline assignment: CDR1 LGHNA and CDR2 YSLEER. The CDR3 contains 15 residues. The V and J ends lost 0 bases and 2 bases respectively, with 8 bases between them. DNA for the CDR3: TGCGCCAGCAGCCAAGAAGGCGCCGCCTACAATGAGCAGTTCTTC. Its translation is CASSQEGAAYNEQFF.

The rearrangement uses TRBV18 and TRBJ1-1; 7 bases match TRBD1. CDR1 KGHSH and CDR2 LQKENI come from the germline V gene. Trimming removed 3 bases from V and 3 bases from J; junction bases left unmatched: 13. The CDR3 loop spans 17 amino acids. The DNA of the CDR3 is TGTGCCAGCTCACCGCCGACAGGGAATGGCTATGACACTGAAGCTTTCTTT. As protein: CASSPPTGNGYDTEAFF.

This clone was seen only once. In the same sample, other DNA sequences code for this CDR3. The rearrangement uses TRBV28 and TRBJ2-7; D may match TRBD1 or TRBD2 (5 bases each). The CDR3 consists of 14 residues. CDR1 and CDR2 from the germline V gene are MDHEN and SYDVKM. V was clipped by 2 bases and J by 1 base, with 9 bases between them. This CDR3 reads CASSLTGPSYEQYF. CDR3 in DNA: TGTGCCAGCAGTTTAACGGGGCCTTCCTACGAGCAGTACTTC.

The genes are TRBV4-1 and TRBJ2-5; the match to TRBD1 covers 10 bases. Germline V gene sequence: CDR1 MGHRA, CDR2 YSYEKL. The CDR3 length is 14 residues. Trimming removed 5 bases from V and 4 bases from J; junction bases left unmatched: 4. This CDR3 is CASSSTGGVETQYF. Written as DNA, the CDR3 is TGCGCCAGCAGCTCGACAGGGGGCGTAGAGACCCAGTACTTC.

The genes are TRBV15 and TRBJ2-3; D remains ambiguous. V shed 6 bases and J shed 7 bases, with 11 bases lying between them. This CDR3 contains 12 residues. CDR1 and CDR2 (germline): LNHNV, YYDKDF (reference sequence). As DNA, the CDR3 is TGTGCCACCAGTACGGTGGAACATACGCAGTATTTT. Protein sequence: CATSTVEHTQYF.

The chain employs TRBV7-3 and TRBJ1-2; D is possibly TRBD1 (5 bases). Germline V lookup: CDR1 SGHTA, CDR2 FQGTGA. The CDR3 contains 13 residues. V was shortened by 4 bases and J by 6 bases, with 12 bases between the two germline ends. CDR3 region: CASSSTQGDGYTF. CDR3 nucleotides: TGTGCCAGCAGCTCCACCCAGGGAGATGGCTACACCTTC.

This clone was seen just once. The chain combines TRBV5-1 with TRBJ1-1, with 9 bases fitting TRBD1. The germline V gene encodes CDR1 SGHRS and CDR2 YFSETQ. The CDR3 loop spans 14 amino acids. Trimming removed 4 bases from V and 7 bases from J; junction bases left unmatched: 8. Here the CDR3 DNA reads TGCGCCAGCAGCACCCGGACAGGGGAGGATGAAGCTTTCTTT. Translating gives CASSTRTGEDEAFF.

The chain employs TRBV27 and TRBJ2-3; D remains ambiguous. Germline CDR1 and CDR2: MNHEY and SMNVEV (reference sequence). V was pared by 2 bases and J by 4 bases, with 4 bases between. This CDR3 is built from 12 residues. The CDR3 loop reads CASSLRADTQYF. In DNA, the CDR3 is TGTGCCAGCAGTTTAAGGGCAGATACGCAGTATTTT.

J is TRBJ1-1 and V is TRBV6-1; D gene ambiguous. The CDR3 loop spans 15 amino acids. The germline gives CDR1 MNHNS, CDR2 SASEGT. Deletions cut 4 bases from V and 2 bases from J, with 14 bases between. In DNA form, the CDR3 reads TGTGCCAGCAGTGGGCGGCTCAGAGGAAACACTGAAGCTTTCTTT. Translation: CASSGRLRGNTEAFF.

This rearrangement joins TRBV11-2 to TRBJ2-3, with unresolved D. V was trimmed by 5 bases and J by 2 bases, leaving 26 bases between them. Germline V gene data show CDR1 as SGHAT and CDR2 as FQNNGV. This CDR3 has 19 amino acids. As DNA, the CDR3 is TGTGCCAGCAGCCCGATGAAGCCTGTAAGCAAGACATACACAGATACGCAGTATTTT. This sequence encodes CASSPMKPVSKTYTDTQYF.

The chain joins TRBV19 to TRBJ1-2; weak D call: TRBD1 (5 bases). CDR1 LNHDA and CDR2 SQIVND come from the germline V gene (reference sequence). The CDR3 runs 14 residues. V shed 5 bases and J shed 2 bases, with 12 bases lying between them. The CDR3 is CASSAPQGNYGYTF. The CDR3 DNA reads TGTGCCAGTAGTGCCCCCCAGGGAAACTATGGCTACACCTTC.

This clone was picked up a small number of times. This rearrangement joins TRBV20-1 to TRBJ1-1, with D uncertain. The CDR3 totals 11 residues. Deletions cut 1 base from V and 8 bases from J, with 8 bases between. Germline values: CDR1 DFQATT, CDR2 SNEGSKA (reference sequence). The CDR3 sequence: CSARGREEAFF. Here the CDR3 DNA reads TGCAGTGCTAGAGGGAGGGAGGAAGCTTTCTTT.

J is TRBJ1-1 and V is TRBV5-6, with TRBD1 as a possible D gene (5 bases). Trimming cost V 1 base and J 4 bases, with 11 bases left between them. The CDR3 is made up of 14 amino acids. CDR1 SGHDT and CDR2 YYEEEE come from the germline V gene. The CDR3 nucleotides read TGTGCCAGCAGCTTGAACAGGCGGGGCACTGAAGCTTTCTTT. Translation: CASSLNRRGTEAFF.

About this clone: The same CDR3 can be traced to other DNA sequences in this sample. The genes are TRBV18 and TRBJ2-5; 9 bases line up with TRBD1. In germline, CDR1 is KGHSH, CDR2 LQKENI. V trimming: 5 bases; J trimming: 4 bases; junction bases outside the gene matches: 2. The CDR3 is 13 residues long. CDR3 loop: CASSSDRGETQYF. In DNA, the CDR3 is TGTGCCAGCTCATCGGACAGGGGAGAGACCCAGTACTTC.

The CDR3 spells CASSQRFAGGPLPTNEKLFF. The CDR3 DNA sequence: TGCGCCAGCAGCCAAAGATTCGCAGGGGGCCCCTTACCAACTAATGAAAAACTGTTTTTT. This chain links TRBV4-1 with TRBJ1-4, with TRBD1 identical over 8 bases. The CDR3 covers 20 residues. Germline CDR1 MGHRA, CDR2 YSYEKL. Trimming at V came to 2 bases and at J to 0 bases, leaving 14 bases not matched to a gene.

The chain joins TRBV9 to TRBJ2-5, with D perhaps matching TRBD1 (6 bases). Deletions cut 4 bases from V and 5 bases from J, with 18 bases between. Per the germline V gene, CDR1 is SGDLS and CDR2 is YYNGEE. The CDR3 totals 15 residues. The CDR3 here is CASSSLGTLRETQYF. CDR3 DNA: TGTGCCAGCAGCTCATTAGGGACATTAAGGGAGACCCAGTACTTC.

The chain carries TRBV18 and TRBJ2-7; D might be TRBD1 (5 bases). CDR3 length: 14 amino acids. Germline lookup yields CDR1 KGHSH and CDR2 LQKENI. Trimming took off 0 bases at V and 3 bases at J, with 9 bases between the two ends. The chain's CDR3 is CASSPPSTVYEQYF. Written as DNA, the CDR3 is TGTGCCAGCTCACCACCGTCGACAGTCTACGAGCAGTACTTC.